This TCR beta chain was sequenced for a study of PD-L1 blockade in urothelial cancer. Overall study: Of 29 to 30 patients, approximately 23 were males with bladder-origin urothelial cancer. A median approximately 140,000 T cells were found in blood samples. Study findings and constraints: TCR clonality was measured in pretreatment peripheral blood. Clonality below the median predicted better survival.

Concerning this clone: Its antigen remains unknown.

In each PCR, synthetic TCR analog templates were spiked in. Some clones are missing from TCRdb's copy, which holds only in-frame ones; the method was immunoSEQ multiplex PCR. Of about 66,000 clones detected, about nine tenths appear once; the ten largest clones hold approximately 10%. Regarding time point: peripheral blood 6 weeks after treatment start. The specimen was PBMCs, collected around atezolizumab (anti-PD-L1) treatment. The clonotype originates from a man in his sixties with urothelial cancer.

CDR3 residues: CASSSRAPSAGELFF. CDR3 nucleotides: TGTGCCAGCAGCTCGCGAGCCCCTAGCGCCGGGGAGCTGTTTTTT. The V call is TRBV7-3, the J call TRBJ2-2, with a possible D match to TRBD2 (6 bases). CDR3 length: 15 residues. Trimming cost V 4 bases and J 6 bases, with 15 bases left between them. Germline CDR1 and CDR2: SGHTA and FQGTGA.